A single sample is the source of the 20 T cell receptor beta chains below, sequenced in a study of cytomegalovirus exposure and HLA in healthy donors. The PCR contained 60 Vbeta and 13 Jbeta primers. TCRdb's table, derived via immunoSEQ multiplex PCR, lists solely in-frame clones and lacks some. The sample contains tens of thousands of clones, around 76% of which appear only once. Sequencing was carried out using PBMCs. These receptors all stem from a woman between 50 and 59 years old in good health and CMV-seropositive.

This clone was observed once. V and J are TRBV7-9 and TRBJ1-4, with D unclear. This CDR3 has 13 amino acids. Per the germline V gene, CDR1 is SEHNR and CDR2 is FQNEAQ (reference sequence). Trimming removed 5 bases from V and 5 bases from J, with 9 bases in between. The CDR3 protein is CASSRTGNEKLFF. The CDR3 bases are TGTGCCAGCAGCCGGACGGGGAATGAAAAACTGTTTTTT.

This sequence joins TRBV30 and TRBJ1-5, with D possibly matching TRBD1 (5 bases). In germline, CDR1 is GTSNPN, CDR2 SVGIG (reference sequence). Trimming removed 2 bases at V and 2 bases at J, with 13 bases between. The CDR3 contains 15 residues. The CDR3: CAWSLRGWGNQPQHF. CDR3 nucleotide sequence: TGTGCCTGGAGTTTAAGGGGCTGGGGCAATCAGCCCCAGCATTTT. Full variable domain (remainder filled in from reference TRBV30 and TRBJ1-5): SQTIHQWPATLVQPVGSPLSLECTVEGTSNPNLYWYRQAAGRGLQLLFYSVGIGQISSEVPQNLSASRPQDRQFILSSKKLLLSDSGFYLCAWSLRGWGNQPQHFGDGTRLSIL.

CDR3 sequence reads: CSVTDSMTYEQYF. The CDR3 bases are TGCAGCGTGACGGACAGTATGACCTACGAGCAGTACTTC. The rearrangement joins TRBV29-1 to TRBJ2-7; a possible D gene is TRBD1 (6 bases). Trimming took 6 bases from V and 2 from J, leaving 14 bases between them. Germline V gene lookup returns CDR1 SQVTM and CDR2 ANQGSEA. CDR3 length: 13 amino acids.

This clone was observed a single time. V is TRBV6-5 and J is TRBJ1-2; 9 nucleotides line up with TRBD1. J gave up 7 bases and V 2 bases, and 11 bases lay outside the gene matches. CDR1 MNHEY and CDR2 SVGAGI come from the germline V gene. The CDR3 extends over 16 amino acids. CDR3 nucleotide sequence: TGTGCCAGCAGTTACGCCGAGACAGGGGGTATATCTGGCTACACCTTC. This sequence encodes CASSYAETGGISGYTF.

This chain connects TRBV2 to TRBJ1-1; D is unclear. Trimming left V 4 bases short and J 4 bases short, with 10 bases between. From germline, CDR1 is SNHLY and CDR2 FYNNEI. The CDR3 is 13 residues long. For the CDR3, the DNA is TGTGCCAGCAGTGGGCAGCCGGGCACTGAAGCTTTCTTT. It is translated as CASSGQPGTEAFF.

The table lists this clone with a count of one. The chain couples TRBV5-1 to TRBJ2-2, with D tentatively TRBD2 (5 bases). The V gene lost 5 bases and the J gene lost 1 base, with 9 bases spanning the gap. The CDR3 is 14 residues long. Germline loops: CDR1 SGHRS, CDR2 YFSETQ. The CDR3 nucleotides are TGCGCCAGCAGTTCGAGCGGGAACACCGGGGAGCTGTTTTTT. It is translated as CASSSSGNTGELFF.

V is TRBV27 and J is TRBJ2-1; 11 nucleotides match TRBD1. The V segment lost 6 bases and the J segment 6 bases; nucleotides outside the gene matches: 10. The CDR3 is 16 amino acids. CDR1 and CDR2 (germline): MNHEY, SMNVEV (reference sequence). DNA of the CDR3: TGTGCCAGCAGGAAATTAGGACAGGGGGCGTTCAATGAGCAGTTCTTC. Protein: CASRKLGQGAFNEQFF.

The V gene is TRBV28, the J gene TRBJ1-5; a possible D gene is TRBD1 (6 bases). Per the germline V gene, CDR1 is MDHEN and CDR2 is SYDVKM. The CDR3 is made up of 17 amino acids. The V end was cut by 5 bases, the J end by 2 bases, with 19 bases between. The CDR3 sequence: CASSLPRMAGGNQPQHF. The CDR3 DNA reads TGTGCCAGCAGTCTACCTCGTATGGCAGGGGGCAATCAGCCCCAGCATTTT.

The genes are TRBV6-1 and TRBJ2-7; 10 positions agree with TRBD2. Trimming removed 0 bases from V and 9 bases from J; junction bases left unmatched: 11. The CDR3 has 16 amino acids. The germline gives CDR1 MNHNS, CDR2 SASEGT. CDR3 bases: TGTGCCAGCAGTGAAGCTTCGGGAGCGGGGGGGAAGGGGCAGTACTTC. It codes for CASSEASGAGGKGQYF.

The chain recombines TRBV6-5 with TRBJ2-3, with 9 bases matching TRBD1. This CDR3 has 14 amino acids. V was clipped by 5 bases and J by 6 bases; unmatched bases: 6. CDR1 is MNHEY, CDR2 SVGAGI, per germline. The CDR3 loop reads CASSKQGALDTQYF. CDR3 nucleotide sequence: TGTGCCAGCAGTAAACAGGGGGCGCTTGATACGCAGTATTTT.

The chain links TRBV10-3 to TRBJ2-7, with D maybe TRBD1 (6 bases). The CDR3 loop spans 15 amino acids. Germline CDR1 ENHRY, CDR2 SYGVKD. V shed 6 bases and J shed 6 bases, with 21 bases lying between them. This CDR3 is CAISGTPRILGEQYF. The CDR3 DNA reads TGTGCCATCAGCGGGACACCTCGTATTTTGGGCGAGCAGTACTTC.

The J gene is TRBJ2-5, the V gene TRBV7-3, with 8 bases identical to TRBD2. This CDR3 has 15 residues. Germline lookup yields CDR1 SGHTA and CDR2 FQGTGA. V shed 0 bases and J 7 bases; nucleotides not matched to a gene: 7. DNA for the CDR3: TGTGCCAGCAGCTTAACCAGCGGGAGTCCGTCGACCCAGTACTTC. Translating it yields CASSLTSGSPSTQYF.

V usage is TRBV19 and J usage is TRBJ2-7, with D possibly matching TRBD2 (6 bases). The V end was cut by 7 bases, the J end by 6 bases, with 16 bases between. Germline V CDR1 and CDR2: LNHDA, SQIVND (reference sequence). The CDR3 runs to 13 residues. CDR3 sequence reads: CASKEGRLGEQYF. For the CDR3, the DNA is TGTGCCAGTAAAGAGGGGAGACTAGGCGAGCAGTACTTC.

CDR3 sequence: CASSTGQGWTEAFF. The CDR3 DNA reads as TGTGCCAGCAGCACTGGACAGGGATGGACTGAAGCTTTCTTT. The genes are TRBV7-9 and TRBJ1-1, with 8 bases lining up with TRBD1. CDR3 length: 14 residues. CDR1 is SEHNR, CDR2 FQNEAQ, per germline (reference sequence). The V segment lost 5 bases and the J segment 5 bases; nucleotides outside the gene matches: 7.

This clone was observed a handful of times. V and J are TRBV2 and TRBJ1-1, with D uncertain. V was trimmed by 6 bases and J by 3 bases, leaving 17 bases between them. CDR3 length: 15 residues. Germline CDR1 is SNHLY and CDR2 is FYNNEI. The DNA of the CDR3 is TGTGCCAGCAGAAAAGTCGCCGTCGGGGACACTGAAGCTTTCTTT. Residues: CASRKVAVGDTEAFF.

This sequence joins TRBV11-2 and TRBJ2-5; D is unclear. Germline loops: CDR1 SGHAT, CDR2 FQNNGV. V was trimmed by 7 bases and J by 5 bases, leaving 17 bases between them. The CDR3 loop spans 14 amino acids. The CDR3 bases are TGTGCCAGCACCCCATTGAGGAGCGTGGAGACCCAGTACTTC. Its translation: CASTPLRSVETQYF.

The chain has TRBV5-1 and TRBJ2-7; no definite D call. V was clipped by 0 bases and J by 7 bases, with 11 bases between them. Germline loops: CDR1 SGHRS, CDR2 YFSETQ. This CDR3 spans 13 amino acids. The CDR3 DNA reads as TGCGCCAGCAGCTTGGCCTTAGGAGAGGAGCAGTACTTC. Its translation is CASSLALGEEQYF.

J is TRBJ2-7 and V is TRBV28; 11 bases are shared with TRBD2. The V segment lost 4 bases and the J segment 0 bases; nucleotides outside the gene matches: 8. The CDR3 has 17 amino acids. Per the germline V gene, CDR1 is MDHEN and CDR2 is SYDVKM. The CDR3 DNA sequence: TGTGCCAGCAGTTCCCCCCCGGGGACTAGCGGCTCCTACGAGCAGTACTTC. As protein: CASSSPPGTSGSYEQYF.

This chain connects TRBV25-1 to TRBJ2-1, with 7 positions matching TRBD2. This CDR3 spans 16 amino acids. Germline V gives CDR1 MGHDK, CDR2 SYGVNS. V dropped 0 bases and J dropped 5; count of bases not matched to a gene: 7. CDR3 bases: TGTGCCAGCAGTGAATATGTTCGGGAGGACCACAATGAGCAGTTCTTC. This translates into CASSEYVREDHNEQFF.

In its sample, this clone was seen once. V is TRBV9 and J is TRBJ1-4; no firm D call. V was trimmed by 1 base and J by 4 bases, leaving 8 bases between them. The CDR3 is 14 residues long. Germline CDR1 is SGDLS and CDR2 is YYNGEE. The CDR3 loop is CASSVYEDNEKLFF. DNA of the CDR3: TGTGCCAGCAGCGTATATGAGGATAATGAAAAACTGTTTTTT.